Each of the 20 T cell receptor beta chains below was sequenced from the same sample in a study of Graves' ophthalmopathy and Graves' hyperthyroidism (dated by TCRdb to the late 2010s). These reads were obtained on an Illumina HiSeq 2000. For repertoire sequencing, the TCR beta CDR3 regions were amplified from RNA transcripts. The first round of RT-PCR was done with HTBI primers and the Qiagen OneStep RT-PCR kit, and was followed by a second round of multiplex PCR, then size selection and purification. The raw public data were reprocessed by TCRdb itself: fastp quality trimming at Q25, MiXCR clonotype calling, in-frame beta chains only. Rows with one shared CDR3 protein collapse into an entry with the most common genes and DNA. The sample table contains fewer than 650,000 distinct CDR3 sequences; only one count was recorded for about a fifth of them. The ten largest clones take up more than 5.5% of the sample.

Material: peripheral blood. The receptor set was obtained from a woman between 18 and 29 years old with stable Graves' hyperthyroidism. Some clones in this sample may be carry-over from other donors' samples. Donor details come from another sample of the same person, matched by shared clones.

Many counts were recorded for this clonotype. The chain recombines TRBV29-1 with TRBJ2-5; D possibly corresponds to TRBD2 (6 bases). The CDR3 contains 12 residues. Germline CDR1 is SQVTM and CDR2 is ANQGSEA. V was shortened by 4 bases and J by 4 bases, with 10 bases between the two germline ends. DNA for the CDR3: TGCAGCGTTGTGTGGGGAGGAGAGACCCAGTACTTC. This gives the protein CSVVWGGETQYF. Full variable domain (remainder filled in from reference TRBV29-1 and TRBJ2-5): SAVISQKPSRDICQRGTSLTIQCQVDSQVTMMFWYRQQPGQSLTLIATANQGSEATYESGFVIDKFPISRPNLTFSTLTVSNMSPEDSSIYLCSVVWGGETQYFGPGTRLLVL.

This clonotype was seen a handful of times. The chain recombines TRBV15 with TRBJ2-5; the D gene is possibly TRBD2 (6 bases). The ends were cut back, 0 bases at V and 2 bases at J, with 10 bases in the middle. Germline lookup yields CDR1 LNHNV and CDR2 YYDKDF (reference sequence). This CDR3 contains 15 residues. DNA of the CDR3: TGTGCCACCAGCAGAGATCAGGGAGGTCAAGAGACCCAGTACTTC. As protein: CATSRDQGGQETQYF.

This clonotype has only a few counts. V gene TRBV25-1 combines with J gene TRBJ1-5, with 8 bases that match TRBD1. The CDR3 has 16 residues. Germline values: CDR1 MGHDK, CDR2 SYGVNS. V was clipped by 2 bases and J by 2 bases; unmatched bases: 5. CDR3 sequence reads: CASSEGGQAGNQPQHF. The CDR3 region has the DNA TGTGCCAGCAGTGAAGGGGGACAGGCGGGCAATCAGCCCCAGCATTTT.

In this sample, this clonotype turned up many times. The V call is TRBV6-4, the J call TRBJ2-7; 7 bases fit TRBD1. CDR3 length equals 17 residues. The ends lost 6 bases at V and 0 bases at J; junction bases unmatched: 14. Germline V CDR1 and CDR2: MRHNA, SNTAGT. CDR3 in DNA: TGTGCCAGCAGGAGATACAGGGGACGCGAATCCTCCTACGAGCAGTACTTC. The encoded protein is CASRRYRGRESSYEQYF.

Many counts were recorded for this clonotype. The chain has TRBV13 and TRBJ1-6; a weak D match, TRBD1 (6 bases). Per the germline V gene, CDR1 is PRHDT and CDR2 is FYEKMQ (reference sequence). CDR3 size: 16 residues. The ends were cut back, 2 bases at V and 6 bases at J, with 14 bases in the middle. The CDR3 DNA follows: TGTGCCAGCAGCTTATTACTGGGGGCGAGTAATTCACCCCTCCACTTT. Its translation: CASSLLLGASNSPLHF.

This clonotype was counted ten times or more. This rearrangement joins TRBV5-1 to TRBJ1-1; D unresolved. The CDR3 extends over 12 amino acids. V dropped 4 bases and J dropped 6 bases, with 10 bases sitting between them. CDR1 is SGHRS and CDR2 is YFSETQ in the germline V gene. The chain's CDR3 is CASSRTPAEAFF. The CDR3 DNA reads as TGCGCCAGCAGCAGGACCCCCGCTGAAGCTTTCTTT. Based on the CDR3 plus reference TRBV5-1 and TRBJ1-1, the full variable domain is KAGVTQTPRYLIKTRGQQVTLSCSPISGHRSVSWYQQTPGQGLQFLFEYFSETQRNKGNFPGRFSGRQFSNSRSEMNVSTLELGDSALYLCASSRTPAEAFFGQGTRLTVV.

The chain links TRBV6-1 to TRBJ2-7, with TRBD2 matching over 10 bases. Germline CDR1 MNHNS, CDR2 SASEGT. Unmatched junction bases numbered 7, after V lost 6 bases and J lost 5 bases. The CDR3 has 14 amino acids. CDR3 protein: CASRPSGRGDEQYF. The CDR3 DNA is TGTGCCAGCAGACCTAGCGGGAGAGGCGACGAGCAGTACTTC.

This chain joins TRBV19 and TRBJ1-1; D is ambiguous. The CDR3 totals 12 residues. V was clipped by 3 bases and J by 8 bases, with 10 bases between them. Germline V gives CDR1 LNHDA, CDR2 SQIVND (reference sequence). This CDR3 reads CASSIGPSEAFF. In nucleotides, the CDR3 is TGTGCCAGTAGTATTGGGCCCTCCGAAGCTTTCTTT. Looking up the rest from reference TRBV19 and TRBJ1-1 gives the full variable domain: DGGITQSPKYLFRKEGQNVTLSCEQNLNHDAMYWYRQDPGQGLRLIYYSQIVNDFQKGDIAEGYSVSREKKESFPLTVTSAQKNPTAFYLCASSIGPSEAFFGQGTRLTVV.

The sample holds a few counts of this clonotype. The chain is built from TRBV24-1 and TRBJ2-7; weak D call: TRBD2 (5 bases). Looked up from germline, CDR1 is KGHDR and CDR2 is SFDVKD. V lost 2 bases to trimming and J lost 1 base, with 14 bases between them. This CDR3 is built from 16 residues. The CDR3 nucleotides are TGTGCCACCAGTGATTCCACGGGGAGCAGGTCCTACGAGCAGTACTTC. Its translation: CATSDSTGSRSYEQYF.

The gene calls are TRBV6-5 and TRBJ2-7; 9 nucleotides align to TRBD1. The ends lost 0 bases at V and 7 bases at J; junction bases unmatched: 7. This CDR3 is built from 15 residues. The germline V gene has CDR1 MNHEY and CDR2 SVGAGI. The CDR3 nucleotides are TGTGCCAGCAGTTACTCTTTTGGACAGGGGCGAGAGCAGTACTTC. It specifies CASSYSFGQGREQYF.

The rearrangement links TRBV28 to TRBJ1-1, with a weak D call TRBD1 (6 bases). CDR1 MDHEN and CDR2 SYDVKM come from the germline V gene. The CDR3 is 13 amino acids. V was shortened by 1 base and J by 7 bases, with 10 bases between the two germline ends. The CDR3 coding sequence is TGTGCCAGCAGTTTATTCACAGGGAGTGAAGCTTTCTTT. Protein: CASSLFTGSEAFF.

The chain joins TRBV29-1 to TRBJ2-5; 8 bases map to TRBD1. The CDR3 has 13 residues. Germline values: CDR1 SQVTM, CDR2 ANQGSEA. V was clipped by 6 bases and J by 1 base; unmatched bases: 4. This CDR3 is CSVKDRVQETQYF. The CDR3 DNA reads TGCAGCGTGAAGGACAGGGTCCAAGAGACCCAGTACTTC.

Many counts were recorded for this clonotype. This sequence joins TRBV6-2 or TRBV6-3 and TRBJ2-7, with 9 positions matching TRBD2. The CDR3 loop spans 14 amino acids. Germline values: CDR1 MNHEY, CDR2 SVGEGT. V dropped 4 bases and J dropped 3; count of bases not matched to a gene: 4. CDR3 amino acids: CASSFDSGSYEQYF. In DNA, the CDR3 is TGTGCCAGCAGTTTTGATAGCGGGAGCTACGAGCAGTACTTC.

V and J are TRBV6-1 and TRBJ2-7; weak D call: TRBD2 (5 bases). Looked up from germline, CDR1 is MNHNS and CDR2 is SASEGT. Trimming took off 1 base at V and 6 bases at J, with 13 bases between the two ends. This CDR3 is built from 14 residues. The CDR3 protein is CASSEDQQGLEQYF. In DNA form, the CDR3 reads TGTGCCAGCAGTGAAGACCAACAAGGACTCGAGCAGTACTTC.

In this sample, this clonotype turned up a few times. The J gene is TRBJ1-5, the V gene TRBV12-3 or TRBV12-4, with D maybe TRBD1 (6 bases). Trimming left V 5 bases short and J 5 bases short, with 13 bases between. The CDR3 consists of 14 residues. CDR3 amino acids: CASSRGAGDQPQHF. Written as DNA, the CDR3 is TGTGCCAGCAGTAGGGGGGCTGGAGATCAGCCCCAGCATTTT.

The chain links TRBV30 to TRBJ1-5; D is unresolved. The V end was cut by 5 bases, the J end by 3 bases, with 14 bases between. The CDR3 is 14 amino acids. The V gene's germline CDR1 is GTSNPN and CDR2 SVGIG (reference sequence). CDR3 amino acids: CAWAVGRYNQPQHF. Here the CDR3 DNA reads TGTGCCTGGGCGGTCGGACGCTACAATCAGCCCCAGCATTTT. Combining the CDR3 with reference TRBV30 and TRBJ1-5 gives the whole variable domain SQTIHQWPATLVQPVGSPLSLECTVEGTSNPNLYWYRQAAGRGLQLLFYSVGIGQISSEVPQNLSASRPQDRQFILSSKKLLLSDSGFYLCAWAVGRYNQPQHFGDGTRLSIL.

This clonotype showed up many times. The gene calls are TRBV6-2 or TRBV6-3 and TRBJ2-2; D is possibly TRBD1 or TRBD2 (5 bases each). V lost 6 bases and J 4 bases, leaving 24 bases between the germline ends. Germline V lookup: CDR1 MNHEY, CDR2 SVGEGT. This CDR3 is built from 18 residues. The DNA for the CDR3 is TGTGCCAGCAGGCGTCGATCAACAGGTTTTGAGGGCACCGGGGAGCTGTTTTTT. Amino acid sequence: CASRRRSTGFEGTGELFF.

This clonotype was seen at least ten times. The rearrangement uses TRBV12-3 or TRBV12-4 and TRBJ2-5, with TRBD2 matching over 7 bases. V shed 4 bases and J 2 bases; nucleotides not matched to a gene: 13. The CDR3 sequence is 17 residues long. The CDR3 nucleotides are TGTGCCAGCAGTTCCCGGGCTAGCGGTGAAATTCAAGAGACCCAGTACTTC. Protein sequence: CASSSRASGEIQETQYF.

V and J are TRBV7-9 and TRBJ1-1; 8 bases agree with TRBD1. J gave up 2 bases and V 3 bases, and 5 bases lay outside the gene matches. Germline assignment: CDR1 SEHNR and CDR2 FQNEAQ (reference sequence). This CDR3 is built from 15 residues. CDR3 sequence (DNA): TGTGCCAGCAGCTTCGTCAGGGGGCTTAACACTGAAGCTTTCTTT. It is translated as CASSFVRGLNTEAFF.

This clonotype occurred many times. A read error may explain this, as a much larger clone is one base away. The chain links TRBV12-3 or TRBV12-4 to TRBJ1-1, with 7 bases that match TRBD1. This CDR3 has 14 residues. The CDR3 region has the DNA TGTGCCTGCAGCACGGGACAGAAGAACACTGAAGCTTTCTTT. Amino acids: CACSTGQKNTEAFF.